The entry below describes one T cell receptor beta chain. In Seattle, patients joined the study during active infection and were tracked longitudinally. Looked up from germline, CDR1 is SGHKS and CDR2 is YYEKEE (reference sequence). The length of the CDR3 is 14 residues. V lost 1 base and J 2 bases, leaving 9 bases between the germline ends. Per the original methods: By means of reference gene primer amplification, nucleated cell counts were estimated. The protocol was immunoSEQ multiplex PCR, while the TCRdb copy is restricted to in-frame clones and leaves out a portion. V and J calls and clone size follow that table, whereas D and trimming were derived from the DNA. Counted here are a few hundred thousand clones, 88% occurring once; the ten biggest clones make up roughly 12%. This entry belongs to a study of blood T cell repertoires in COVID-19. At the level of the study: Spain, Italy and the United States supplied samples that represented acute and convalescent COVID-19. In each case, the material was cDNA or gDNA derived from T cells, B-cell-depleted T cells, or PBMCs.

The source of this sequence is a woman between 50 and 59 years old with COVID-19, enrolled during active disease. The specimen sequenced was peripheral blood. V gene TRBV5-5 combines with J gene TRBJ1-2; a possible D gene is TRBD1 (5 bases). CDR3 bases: TGTGCCAGCAGCTTGAACGCAGGGAACTATGGCTACACCTTC. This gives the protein CASSLNAGNYGYTF.